Listed below are T cell receptor beta chains from one sample, sequenced in a study of shared clonotypes between healthy human individuals. Using immunoSEQ multiplex PCR, the repertoire was profiled, and TCRdb retains in-frame clones only, with some absent. The sample has some 2,100,000 clones, about 94% seen once. Source material: naive CD4+ T cells sorted from blood. Receptors were obtained from a man in his late teens or twenties in good health. The CDR3 runs from the conserved cysteine through the conserved F or W. The order of the fields is V gene, J gene, clone size, D gene, CDR3 length, CDR3 DNA, CDR3 protein. D genes are given only for firm matches. Not every row has a clone size; where given, it reads once, few, many or a size class.

V: TRBV13
J: TRBJ2-7
size: -
D: TRBD2
length: 14
DNA: TGTGCCAGCAGCTTACCGGGAGGGTCCTACGAGCAGTACTTC
CDR3: CASSLPGGSYEQYF

V: TRBV7-9
J: TRBJ1-5
size: -
D: -
length: 14
DNA: TGTGCCAGCAGCCCCCTTGGGGCGCATCAGCCCCAGCATTTT
CDR3: CASSPLGAHQPQHF

V: TRBV30
J: TRBJ2-7
size: -
D: TRBD2
length: 15
DNA: TGTGCCTGGAGTGTACTTCCAGCGGGAGGGGCCGAGCAGTACTTC
CDR3: CAWSVLPAGGAEQYF

V: TRBV6-1
J: TRBJ1-1
size: -
D: TRBD1
length: 15
DNA: TGTGCCAGCAGTAAAGACAGGGGGGTCAGCACTGAAGCTTTCTTT
CDR3: CASSKDRGVSTEAFF

V: TRBV5-6
J: TRBJ2-3
size: -
D: -
length: 15
DNA: TGTGCCAGCAGCTTGCCCCGGGGTAGCACAGATACGCAGTATTTT
CDR3: CASSLPRGSTDTQYF

V: TRBV6-5
J: TRBJ2-7
size: -
D: -
length: 15
DNA: TGTGCCAGCAGTTACTCGCCTCAAGCGGGTCTGGAGCAGTACTTC
CDR3: CASSYSPQAGLEQYF

V: TRBV18
J: TRBJ1-1
size: once
D: -
length: 15
DNA: TGTGCCAGCTCAACACCCTTGGACAAGAACACTGAAGCTTTCTTT
CDR3: CASSTPLDKNTEAFF

V: TRBV30
J: TRBJ2-1
size: once
D: -
length: 12
DNA: TGTGCCTGGACGGGCGGTATAAATGAGCAGTTCTTC
CDR3: CAWTGGINEQFF

V: TRBV6-5
J: TRBJ2-2
size: -
D: TRBD1
length: 14
DNA: TGTGCCACCGTCGACAGGGCGCGGTCCGGGGAGCTGTTTTTT
CDR3: CATVDRARSGELFF

V: TRBV7-9
J: TRBJ2-7
size: -
D: TRBD1
length: 13
DNA: TGTGCCAGCAGCTGGGGACAGTCCTACGAGCAGTACTTC
CDR3: CASSWGQSYEQYF